Shown below are 2 T cell receptor beta chains from a single sample sequenced in a study of CD8+CD57+ T cells in acquired aplastic anemia. Profiling of TCR beta VDJ combinations and CDR3 sequences used genomic DNA as template. MiXCR, run by TCRdb on the reads, gives a single entry per CDR3 protein. Of under 350,000 distinct CDR3 sequences in the sample, roughly 61% were seen once. Sequencing was done on patients that had shown CD8+CD57+ cell expansion by flow cytometry. Sequenced: sorted CD4+, CD8+, or CD8+CD57+ T cells (not recorded which) from PBMCs. The receptors stem from a human donor with aplastic anemia.

This clonotype was counted only a few times. The rearrangement links TRBV6-1 to TRBJ1-1; 8 nucleotides align to TRBD1. Looked up from germline, CDR1 is MNHNS and CDR2 is SASEGT. V lost 7 bases and J lost 6; bases outside the gene matches: 4. The CDR3 is 12 residues long. CDR3 sequence: CASIGQGPEAFF. The CDR3 nucleotides are TGTGCCAGCATCGGACAGGGCCCTGAAGCTTTCTTT.

V gene TRBV20-1 combines with J gene TRBJ1-2; tentative D call: TRBD1 (5 bases). The ends were cut back, 6 bases at V and 5 bases at J, with 22 bases in the middle. CDR1 and CDR2 (germline): DFQATT, SNEGSKA (reference sequence). The CDR3 length is 15 residues. The CDR3 region is CSASIPPGQGYGYTF. Here the CDR3 DNA reads TGCAGTGCCAGCATCCCCCCGGGGCAGGGTTATGGCTACACCTTC.